These 10 T cell receptor beta chains came from one sample sequenced in a study of CD8+CD57+ T cells in acquired aplastic anemia. Sequencing was done on patients that had shown CD8+CD57+ cell expansion by flow cytometry. The study profiled TCR beta VDJ and CDR3 using genomic DNA as template. TCRdb reanalysed the reads using MiXCR and keeps one entry per CDR3 protein. The repertoire holds around 150,000 distinct CDR3 sequences, with less than 60% as singletons. Sample: sorted CD4+, CD8+, or CD8+CD57+ T cells (not recorded which) from PBMCs. The origin of the receptors is a human donor with aplastic anemia.

The rearrangement uses TRBV25-1 and TRBJ1-5, with D uncertain. The CDR3 loop spans 14 amino acids. V gave up 3 bases and J gave up 13 bases, with 19 bases separating them. CDR1 and CDR2 (germline): MGHDK, SYGVNS. CDR3 DNA: TGTGCCAGCAGTGAGGGTAGGGAGTATAGCAATCAGCATTTT. Protein: CASSEGREYSNQHF.

The rearrangement uses TRBV15 and TRBJ2-1; weak D call: TRBD1 (6 bases). CDR1 and CDR2 (germline): LNHNV, YYDKDF (reference sequence). V lost 4 bases to trimming and J lost 8 bases, with 21 bases between them. This CDR3 contains 16 residues. CDR3 DNA sequence: TGTGCCACCAGCACGGACCCAGGGACATCCGGTCATGAGCAGTTCTTC. It codes for CATSTDPGTSGHEQFF.

The chain couples TRBV11-1 to TRBJ2-1; 9 bases align to TRBD1. Per germline, CDR1 SGHAT and CDR2 FQDESV (reference sequence). The CDR3 consists of 16 residues. Trimming took 4 bases from V and 3 from J; bases not matched to a gene: 7. The chain's CDR3 is CASSSEPGQGYNEQFF. The CDR3 DNA reads TGTGCCAGCAGCTCCGAACCGGGACAGGGCTACAATGAGCAGTTCTTC. The whole variable domain, filled in from reference TRBV11-1 and TRBJ2-1, reads EAEVAQSPRYKITEKSQAVAFWCDPISGHATLYWYRQILGQGPELLVQFQDESVVDDSQLPKDRFSAERLKGVDSTLKIQPAELGDSAMYLCASSSEPGQGYNEQFFGPGTRLTVL.

The J gene is TRBJ1-3, the V gene TRBV10-3, with unresolved D. Germline loops: CDR1 ENHRY, CDR2 SYGVKD. V was pared by 2 bases and J by 0 bases, with 11 bases between. The CDR3 has 16 residues. The CDR3 is CAISEARGLSGNTIYF. The DNA for the CDR3 is TGTGCCATCAGTGAGGCTCGGGGTCTCTCTGGAAACACCATATATTTT.

In the case of this clonotype: This may come from a read error, since a much larger clone is one base off. V gene TRBV5-1 combines with J gene TRBJ2-3, with a possible D match to TRBD2 (7 bases). The germline CDR1 and CDR2 sequences are SGHRS and YFSETQ. This CDR3 spans 14 amino acids. The CDR3 is CGSSLGGTIDTQYF. The CDR3 DNA reads TGCGGCAGCAGCTTGGGGGGGACAATAGATACGCAGTATTTT.

The rearrangement uses TRBV29-1 and TRBJ2-7, with 9 bases that match TRBD1. Germline V gene data show CDR1 as SQVTM and CDR2 as ANQGSEA. This CDR3 has 14 residues. With 6 bases clipped from V and 0 bases from J, the junction kept 6 bases outside the gene matches. CDR3 loop: CSVGQGFSSYEQYF. In nucleotides, the CDR3 is TGCAGCGTGGGACAGGGATTTAGCTCCTACGAGCAGTACTTC.

The chain couples TRBV24-1 to TRBJ2-5; D ambiguous. Trimming left V 9 bases short and J 2 bases short, with 12 bases between. From germline, CDR1 is KGHDR and CDR2 SFDVKD. The CDR3 is 13 amino acids. The CDR3 spells CATGDGSQETQYF. The CDR3 DNA reads TGTGCCACCGGAGACGGCAGTCAAGAGACCCAGTACTTC.

The chain uses TRBV7-6 and TRBJ2-5; 14 positions match TRBD2. Per germline, CDR1 SGHVS and CDR2 FNYEAQ. The J segment lost 3 bases and the V segment lost 1 base, leaving 4 bases of the junction unmatched. The CDR3 runs to 17 residues. The CDR3 reads CASSLGLAGGPKETQYF. CDR3 bases: TGTGCCAGCAGCTTAGGACTAGCGGGAGGGCCCAAAGAGACCCAGTACTTC.

This clonotype has at least ten counts. The chain links TRBV9 to TRBJ2-7; 10 positions match TRBD2. From germline, CDR1 is SGDLS and CDR2 YYNGEE. Trimming removed 0 bases from V and 5 bases from J; junction bases left unmatched: 5. CDR3 size: 15 residues. CDR3 sequence reads: CASSVGSSGRDEQYF. CDR3 DNA sequence: TGTGCCAGCAGCGTAGGCTCTAGCGGGAGAGACGAGCAGTACTTC. The full variable domain, its missing parts supplied by reference TRBV9 and TRBJ2-7, is DSGVTQTPKHLITATGQRVTLRCSPRSGDLSVYWYQQSLDQGLQFLIQYYNGEERAKGNILERFSAQQFPDLHSELNLSSLELGDSALYFCASSVGSSGRDEQYFGPGTRLTVT.

This chain connects TRBV4-2 to TRBJ2-5; no clear D. This CDR3 has 12 amino acids. Trimming took off 0 bases at V and 9 bases at J, with 8 bases between the two ends. CDR1 and CDR2 (germline): LGHNA, YNFKEQ. CDR3 amino acids: CASSQDGWAQYF. The CDR3, as DNA: TGTGCCAGCAGCCAAGACGGTTGGGCCCAGTACTTC.